The entry that follows covers one T cell receptor beta chain sequence. The data stem from a study of blood T cells in healthy people across ages. Together with a sample-barcoded 5' primer, a J-beta primer mix was included in a second PCR lasting roughly 6 to 12 cycles. TCRdb processed the 5' RACE reads anew with MiXCR; each CDR3 protein has one entry. This table has about 500,000 distinct CDR3 sequences, about 25% appearing once. The CDR3 is 14 amino acids. V gave up 5 bases and J gave up 5 bases, with 15 bases separating them. Germline V gene data show CDR1 as SGHAT and CDR2 as FQNNGV. These records were also assigned to another study, of T cells of mothers and their children.

This receptor was taken from a boy younger than 18 in good health. This rearrangement joins TRBV11-2 to TRBJ1-2; D is possibly TRBD1 (5 bases). The sequenced sample was blood. This chain's CDR3 is CASSPFGGGYGYTF. The CDR3 bases are TGTGCCAGCAGCCCATTTGGGGGGGGTTATGGCTACACCTTC.